The 9 T cell receptor beta chains presented below share a single source sample, sequenced in a study of cytomegalovirus exposure and HLA in healthy donors. The PCR ran on 60 Vbeta and 13 Jbeta primers. Generated by immunoSEQ multiplex PCR, the TCRdb table keeps only in-frame clones and is missing some. The sample consists of 150,000 to 200,000 clones, 65% to 90% of them appearing once. Sequences were obtained from PBMCs. The source of these receptors is a woman younger than 35 in good health and CMV-seronegative.

This sequence joins TRBV4-1 and TRBJ2-7, with a weak D call TRBD1 (5 bases). Germline CDR1 and CDR2: MGHRA and YSYEKL. The length of the CDR3 is 14 residues. Trimming shortened V by 4 bases and J by 0 bases, and 10 bases separated the two germline ends. Written as DNA, the CDR3 is TGCGCCAGCAGCCGGACGACAGTCTCCTACGAGCAGTACTTC. This codes for CASSRTTVSYEQYF.

This clone appeared a single time. This chain joins TRBV10-1 and TRBJ1-4, with TRBD1 as a possible D gene (5 bases). CDR1 WNHNN and CDR2 SYGVQD come from the germline V gene (reference sequence). Trimming took 3 bases from V and 7 from J, leaving 12 bases between them. The CDR3 sequence is 14 residues long. CDR3 residues: CASSEGPGREKLFF. The DNA for the CDR3 is TGCGCCAGCAGTGAAGGGCCAGGGCGTGAAAAACTGTTTTTT.

This chain links TRBV27 with TRBJ2-7; a possible D gene is TRBD2 (5 bases). This CDR3 region has 14 residues. CDR1 MNHEY and CDR2 SMNVEV come from the germline V gene (reference sequence). Between the trimmed V and J ends, which lost 2 bases and 6 bases, there was a span of 14 bases. In DNA, the CDR3 is TGTGCCAGCAGTTTAGAAACCGGGAAGGGCGAGCAGTACTTC. Its translation is CASSLETGKGEQYF.

V gene TRBV5-1 combines with J gene TRBJ1-4, with TRBD1 identical over 7 bases. Germline V gene data show CDR1 as SGHRS and CDR2 as YFSETQ. V trimming: 3 bases; J trimming: 8 bases; junction bases outside the gene matches: 10. The CDR3 spans 15 residues. The CDR3 DNA sequence: TGCGCCAGCAGCTCATCCAGGGGGAATAAGGAAAAACTGTTTTTT. Its protein is CASSSSRGNKEKLFF.

This chain links TRBV28 with TRBJ2-2, with TRBD2 matching over 7 bases. The ends lost 10 bases at V and 7 bases at J; junction bases unmatched: 6. Germline values: CDR1 MDHEN, CDR2 SYDVKM. The CDR3 contains 12 residues. The CDR3 DNA reads as TGTGCCACCCGGGGGGAACACGGGGAGCTGTTTTTT. Its translation: CATRGEHGELFF.

The chain combines TRBV7-2 with TRBJ2-7; perhaps TRBD2 as D (5 bases). This CDR3 has 15 residues. Germline assignment: CDR1 SGHTA and CDR2 FQGNSA. Trimming stripped 2 bases from V and 6 bases from J, with 17 bases between. The chain's CDR3 is CASSLSPTSSGEQYF. The CDR3 nucleotides are TGTGCCAGCAGCTTATCCCCCACTAGTTCGGGCGAGCAGTACTTC.

The rearrangement uses TRBV5-4 and TRBJ2-7, with TRBD2 matching over 8 bases. CDR1 is SGHNT and CDR2 is YYREEE in the germline V gene (reference sequence). The CDR3 spans 14 residues. With 1 base clipped from V and 5 bases from J, the junction kept 5 bases outside the gene matches. CDR3 bases: TGTGCCAGCAGCTTGCGCGGGAGGAGGAACGAGCAGTACTTC. It encodes CASSLRGRRNEQYF.

Comment on this clone: One end of the junction does not line up with germline, which may come from a read error. The chain has TRBV7-9 and TRBJ1-1; 7 nucleotides line up with TRBD1. This CDR3 comprises 15 residues. Germline assignment: CDR1 SEHNR and CDR2 FQNEAQ (reference sequence). The CDR3 here is CSSSPPGQPNTEAFF. In nucleotides, the CDR3 is TGTTCCAGCAGCCCCCCGGGACAGCCGAACACTGAAGCTTTCTTT.

The rearrangement links TRBV30 to TRBJ2-2; no definite D call. The CDR3 covers 14 residues. Trimming removed 2 bases from V and 1 base from J, with 8 bases in between. Germline values: CDR1 GTSNPN, CDR2 SVGIG (reference sequence). CDR3 coding DNA: TGTGCCTGGAGTCAGAACATGAACACCGGGGAGCTGTTTTTT. This sequence encodes CAWSQNMNTGELFF.